Described below is a single T cell receptor (beta chain) sequence and its context. This CDR3 has 15 residues. V was clipped by 4 bases and J by 4 bases; unmatched bases: 6. CDR1 is LGHNA and CDR2 is YSLEER in the germline V gene. This entry belongs to a study of blood T cell repertoires in COVID-19. Cohort 3 donors were reported recovered after two negative PCRs, clearance, or symptom resolution. Clones were read by immunoSEQ multiplex PCR, and TCRdb kept only the in-frame ones, dropping some. This table holds over 250,000 clones, around 87% found once. V and J are TRBV4-3 and TRBJ2-7, with 11 positions matching TRBD2. Source material: PBMCs or T cells enriched from blood (not recorded which). The source is a woman aged 25 to 39 who had recovered from COVID-19. CDR3 sequence reads: CASSPLLAGGYEQYF. Here the CDR3 DNA reads TGCGCCAGCAGCCCGCTCCTAGCGGGGGGTTACGAGCAGTACTTC.